What follows is one TCR beta chain and its context. This entry belongs to a study of PD-1 blockade in classical Hodgkin lymphoma. As to time point: newly diagnosed, previously untreated cHL patient sample. Thawed PBMCs supplied CD8+ T cells via magnetic negative selection. The CDR3 runs 16 residues. The trim removed 3 bases at V and 1 base at J, leaving 1 base unmatched. CDR1 is MDHEN and CDR2 is SYDVKM in the germline V gene. The assay was immunoSEQ multiplex PCR, and TCRdb's table has in-frame clones only and misses some. This sample carries approximately 3,000 clones, 70% of them seen once, and the ten largest clones take about a fifth.

The TCR originated in a human donor with classical Hodgkin lymphoma. The V call is TRBV28, the J call TRBJ2-2, with 11 bases fitting TRBD2. Sequenced input: CD8+ T cells from blood. The CDR3 here is CASSFGTSGNTGELFF. In nucleotides, the CDR3 is TGTGCCAGCAGTTTTGGGACTAGCGGGAACACCGGGGAGCTGTTTTTT.